The clone carrying this T cell receptor (beta chain) has only one observation. Its antigen is unknown. The record originates from a study of cytomegalovirus exposure and HLA in healthy donors. Study-level results: Presence/absence analyses took donor sequencing depth as roughly uniform.

Germline CDR1 reads LNHDA; CDR2 reads SQIVND (reference sequence). The CDR3 covers 15 residues. V dropped 5 bases and J dropped 4; count of bases not matched to a gene: 8. The primer mix had 60 Vbeta and 13 Jbeta primers. Assay: immunoSEQ multiplex PCR; the TCRdb copy retains only in-frame clones and omits some. The sample consists of 150,000 to 200,000 clones, approximately 80% of them appearing once. The sequenced material came from PBMCs. V usage is TRBV19 and J usage is TRBJ1-1; TRBD1 agrees at 9 bases. This TCR came from a man aged 18 to 29 in good health and CMV-seronegative. The DNA of the CDR3 is TGTGCCAGTAGTCCCCGGACAGGGGCGGGCACTGAAGCTTTCTTT. It is translated as CASSPRTGAGTEAFF.